These 3 T cell receptor beta chains came from one sample sequenced in a study of blood T cell repertoires in COVID-19. The method was immunoSEQ multiplex PCR; TCRdb's version includes in-frame clones alone and lacks a portion of them. This table has 150,000 or so clones, roughly four fifths appearing once. The source material was peripheral blood. These receptors were taken from an elderly woman with acute or convalescent COVID-19.

A single count supports this clone. The CDR3 loop is CASRTAGGPSYEQYF. The CDR3 bases are TGTGCCAGCAGGACCGCGGGGGGCCCATCTTACGAGCAGTACTTC. The rearrangement joins TRBV28 to TRBJ2-7, with TRBD2 identical over 8 bases. The CDR3 has 15 residues. V shed 6 bases and J 4 bases; nucleotides not matched to a gene: 11. Germline V gene sequence: CDR1 MDHEN, CDR2 SYDVKM.

In this sample, this clone turned up many times. The V gene is TRBV15, the J gene TRBJ1-5, with D unclear. This CDR3 is 14 amino acids long. The V end was cut by 5 bases, the J end by 7 bases, with 15 bases between. CDR1 is LNHNV, CDR2 YYDKDF, per germline (reference sequence). The CDR3 spells CATSRTGGWQPQHF. The CDR3 DNA follows: TGTGCCACCAGCCGGACGGGAGGGTGGCAGCCCCAGCATTTT.

This clone was recorded a few times. The CDR3 spells CASSVVPGMTEAFF. The CDR3 coding sequence is TGTGCCAGCAGCGTAGTACCGGGGATGACTGAAGCTTTCTTT. The rearrangement links TRBV9 to TRBJ1-1; the D is unclear. The CDR3 has 14 residues. Trimming pared 0 bases from V and 5 bases from J, leaving 11 bases between. The germline V gene encodes CDR1 SGDLS and CDR2 YYNGEE.